Below, 15 T cell receptor beta chains from the same sample are listed, as sequenced in a study of T cell repertoires in cytomegalovirus infection. MiXCR, run by TCRdb on the reads, gives a single entry per CDR3 protein. The sample contains nearly 650,000 distinct CDR3 sequences, approximately 25% of which appear only once. Sequencing was done on a sample of CD8+ T cells from PBMCs. These receptors were obtained from a human donor in good health (CMV status not recorded). Some clones in this sample may be carry-over from other donors' samples.

This clonotype came up many times. The J gene is TRBJ2-5, the V gene TRBV7-8; 13 bases fit TRBD2. J lost 4 bases, V lost 0 bases, and 14 bases had no gene match. The germline V gene has CDR1 SGHVS and CDR2 FQNEAQ. CDR3 size: 20 residues. DNA of the CDR3: TGTGCCAGCAGCTTAGCGCAATTAACTAGCGGGGGGGCCTTAGGAGAGACCCAGTACTTC. As protein: CASSLAQLTSGGALGETQYF.

The chain is built from TRBV27 and TRBJ1-1; unclear D gene. Between the trimmed V and J ends, which lost 1 base and 7 bases, there was a span of 7 bases. The CDR3 loop spans 12 amino acids. CDR1 and CDR2 (germline): MNHEY, SMNVEV (reference sequence). The CDR3 is CASSLLVDEAFF. For the CDR3, the DNA is TGTGCCAGCAGTTTATTGGTGGATGAAGCTTTCTTT.

This clonotype was counted a few times. V gene TRBV27 combines with J gene TRBJ1-1; perhaps TRBD1 as D (5 bases). This CDR3 has 14 residues. V shed 2 bases and J shed 5 bases, with 12 bases lying between them. The germline V gene has CDR1 MNHEY and CDR2 SMNVEV (reference sequence). In nucleotides, the CDR3 is TGTGCCAGCAGTTTAGTAGGGGCGGAAACTGAAGCTTTCTTT. This gives the protein CASSLVGAETEAFF.

This clonotype has a handful of counts. The chain uses TRBV28 and TRBJ2-2, with D tentatively TRBD2 (5 bases). This CDR3 has 16 amino acids. In germline, CDR1 is MDHEN, CDR2 SYDVKM. V was pared by 5 bases and J by 0 bases, with 13 bases between. The CDR3 DNA is TGTGCCAGCAGTGGCTGGAGGTCTCCGAACACCGGGGAGCTGTTTTTT. Protein sequence: CASSGWRSPNTGELFF.

The table lists this clonotype with a few counts. This chain joins TRBV12-3 or TRBV12-4 and TRBJ2-1; D might be TRBD2 (5 bases). Trimming removed 2 bases at V and 0 bases at J, with 8 bases between. The length of the CDR3 is 15 residues. This CDR3 reads CASSLNLASYNEQFF. In DNA form, the CDR3 reads TGTGCCAGCAGTTTAAACCTAGCCTCCTACAATGAGCAGTTCTTC.

This clonotype was counted at least ten times. The chain combines TRBV12-3 or TRBV12-4 with TRBJ2-5; TRBD1 is a possible D gene (6 bases). This CDR3 contains 15 residues. V was clipped by 3 bases and J by 3 bases, with 14 bases between them. The CDR3 DNA sequence: TGTGCCAGCAGTTTTTATCAGGGGCTCAAAGAGACCCAGTACTTC. As protein: CASSFYQGLKETQYF.

This clonotype was detected ten times or more. V usage is TRBV6-5 and J usage is TRBJ2-1, with 7 bases lining up with TRBD1. The CDR3 consists of 15 residues. V shed 5 bases and J 2 bases; nucleotides not matched to a gene: 6. Germline CDR1 is MNHEY and CDR2 is SVGAGI. The CDR3 sequence is CASSLWTGAYNEQFF. The CDR3 DNA reads TGTGCCAGCAGTCTTTGGACAGGTGCCTACAATGAGCAGTTCTTC.

V is TRBV5-5 and J is TRBJ2-7; no firm D call. With 4 bases removed from V and 2 bases from J, the gap between germline ends came to 19 bases. CDR1 is SGHKS, CDR2 YYEKEE, per germline (reference sequence). CDR3 size: 16 residues. The CDR3 coding sequence is TGTGCCAGCAGCCCCGAGCGCAGTCAATCAGCCTACGAGCAGTACTTC. This sequence encodes CASSPERSQSAYEQYF.

J is TRBJ2-6 and V is TRBV11-2; tentative D call: TRBD2 (5 bases). V was clipped by 5 bases and J by 3 bases, with 14 bases between them. CDR3 length: 16 amino acids. Per germline, CDR1 SGHAT and CDR2 FQNNGV. DNA of the CDR3: TGTGCCAGCAGCCCCGCGGCTCGGGGTGGGGCCAACGTCCTGACTTTC. It translates to CASSPAARGGANVLTF.

CDR3 nucleotides: TGCAGCGTTGCGGGCCGGGACAGGAAATACAATGAGCAGTTCTTC. Its protein is CSVAGRDRKYNEQFF. The chain carries TRBV29-1 and TRBJ2-1, with TRBD1 matching over 8 bases. CDR1 and CDR2 from the germline V gene are SQVTM and ANQGSEA. Unmatched junction bases numbered 9, after V lost 4 bases and J lost 4 bases. The CDR3 runs to 15 residues.

This clonotype was seen only a few times. The chain employs TRBV20-1 and TRBJ2-7; weak D call: TRBD2 (6 bases). With 0 bases removed from V and 9 bases from J, the gap between germline ends came to 15 bases. In germline, CDR1 is DFQATT, CDR2 SNEGSKA (reference sequence). This CDR3 spans 13 amino acids. CDR3 DNA: TGCAGTGCTAGAGATCGGGGGTCGACCTGGCAGTACGTC. Translation: CSARDRGSTWQYV.

CDR3 nucleotides: TGTGCCAGCAGCCTATACCCGGACAAGAGCACAGATACGCAGTATTTT. Translation: CASSLYPDKSTDTQYF. The gene calls are TRBV7-3 and TRBJ2-3; tentative D call: TRBD1 (5 bases). Germline V gene lookup returns CDR1 SGHTA and CDR2 FQGTGA. The CDR3 runs to 16 residues. The V end was cut by 5 bases, the J end by 0 bases, with 15 bases between.

The chain links TRBV2 to TRBJ2-2, with D perhaps given as TRBD1 or TRBD2 (6 bases each). The CDR3 totals 18 residues. From germline, CDR1 is SNHLY and CDR2 FYNNEI. With 8 bases removed from V and 3 bases from J, the gap between germline ends came to 25 bases. The CDR3 DNA reads as TGTGCCAGCGAGTCCCAAGTCGGGGGCCCAGCCCACACCGGGGAGCTGTTTTTT. It encodes CASESQVGGPAHTGELFF.

In regard to this clonotype: This may come from a read error, since a much larger clone is one base off. The missing conserved phenylalanine or tryptophan at the end of this CDR3 makes a read error likely. The chain carries TRBV7-6 and TRBJ1-2, with D maybe TRBD1 (6 bases). Per germline, CDR1 SGHVS and CDR2 FNYEAQ. The CDR3 has 15 residues. V dropped 5 bases and J dropped 3 bases, with 16 bases sitting between them. This CDR3 reads CASSPAGWTDYGYTI. The CDR3 coding sequence is TGTGCCAGCAGCCCTGCTGGTTGGACAGACTATGGCTACACCATC.

In its sample, this clonotype was seen many times. This chain links TRBV27 with TRBJ1-4; D is uncertain. CDR3 length: 13 residues. Trimming cost V 9 bases and J 8 bases, with 16 bases left between them. Germline V gene data show CDR1 as MNHEY and CDR2 as SMNVEV (reference sequence). The CDR3 DNA is TGTGCCAGTTACGGGAGGCTAGAGGAAAAACTGTTTTTT. It is translated as CASYGRLEEKLFF.